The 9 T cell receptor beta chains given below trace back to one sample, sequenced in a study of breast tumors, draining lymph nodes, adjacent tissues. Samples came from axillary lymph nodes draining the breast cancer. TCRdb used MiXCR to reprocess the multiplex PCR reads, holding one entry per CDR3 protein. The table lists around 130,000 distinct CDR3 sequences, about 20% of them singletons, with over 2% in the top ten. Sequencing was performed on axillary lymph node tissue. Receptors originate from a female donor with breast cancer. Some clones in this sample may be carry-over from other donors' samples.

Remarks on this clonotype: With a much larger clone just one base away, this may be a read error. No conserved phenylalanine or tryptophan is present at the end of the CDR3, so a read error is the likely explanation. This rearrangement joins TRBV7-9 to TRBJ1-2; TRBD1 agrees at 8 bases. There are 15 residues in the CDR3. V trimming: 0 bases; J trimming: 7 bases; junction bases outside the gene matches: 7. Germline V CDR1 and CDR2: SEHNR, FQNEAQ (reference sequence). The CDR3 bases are TGTGCCAGCAGCTTAGCCCGGACAGGGTCGGGTGGCTACACCTTA. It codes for CASSLARTGSGGYTL.

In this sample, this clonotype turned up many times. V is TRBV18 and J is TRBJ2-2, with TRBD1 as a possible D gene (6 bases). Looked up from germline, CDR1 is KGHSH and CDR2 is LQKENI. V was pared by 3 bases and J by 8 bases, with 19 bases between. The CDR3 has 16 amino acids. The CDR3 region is CASSPPSRQEKGELFF. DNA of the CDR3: TGTGCCAGCTCACCGCCATCTCGACAGGAGAAAGGGGAGCTGTTTTTT. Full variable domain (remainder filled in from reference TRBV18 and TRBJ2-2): NAGVMQNPRHLVRRRGQEARLRCSPMKGHSHVYWYRQLPEEGLKFMVYLQKENIIDESGMPKERFSAEFPKEGPSILRIQQVVRGDSAAYFCASSPPSRQEKGELFFGEGSRLTVL.

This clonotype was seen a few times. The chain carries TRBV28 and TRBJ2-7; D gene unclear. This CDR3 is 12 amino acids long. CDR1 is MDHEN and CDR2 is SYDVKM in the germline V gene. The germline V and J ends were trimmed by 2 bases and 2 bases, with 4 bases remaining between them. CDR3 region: CASSLNPYEQYF. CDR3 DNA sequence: TGTGCCAGCAGTTTAAATCCCTACGAGCAGTACTTC.

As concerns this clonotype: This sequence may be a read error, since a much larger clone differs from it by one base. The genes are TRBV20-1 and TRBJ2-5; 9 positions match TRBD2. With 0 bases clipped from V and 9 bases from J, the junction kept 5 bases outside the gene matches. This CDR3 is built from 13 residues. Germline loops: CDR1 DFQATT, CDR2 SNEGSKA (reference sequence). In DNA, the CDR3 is TGCAGTGCTAGAGAGCGGGAGCGGGAGGCCCAGTACTTC. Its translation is CSAREREREAQYF.

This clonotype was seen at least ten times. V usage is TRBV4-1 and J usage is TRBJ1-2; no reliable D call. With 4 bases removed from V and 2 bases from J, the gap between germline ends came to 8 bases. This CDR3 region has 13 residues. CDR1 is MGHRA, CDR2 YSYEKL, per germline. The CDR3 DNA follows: TGCGCCAGCAGCCCGGGAACGAACTATGGCTACACCTTC. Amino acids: CASSPGTNYGYTF.

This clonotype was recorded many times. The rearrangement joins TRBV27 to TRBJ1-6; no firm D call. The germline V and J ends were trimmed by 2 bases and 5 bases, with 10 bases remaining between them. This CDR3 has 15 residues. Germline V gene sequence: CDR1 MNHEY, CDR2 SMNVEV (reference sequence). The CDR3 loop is CASSLRGSNNSPLHF. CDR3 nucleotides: TGTGCCAGCAGTTTACGTGGGTCTAATAATTCACCCCTCCACTTT.

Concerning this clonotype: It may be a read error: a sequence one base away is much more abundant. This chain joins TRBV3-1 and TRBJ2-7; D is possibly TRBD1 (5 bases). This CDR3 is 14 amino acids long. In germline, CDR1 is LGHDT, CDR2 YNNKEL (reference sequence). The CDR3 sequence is CASSHQGAAYEQCF. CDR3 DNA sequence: TGTGCCAGCAGCCACCAGGGTGCGGCCTACGAGCAGTGCTTC.

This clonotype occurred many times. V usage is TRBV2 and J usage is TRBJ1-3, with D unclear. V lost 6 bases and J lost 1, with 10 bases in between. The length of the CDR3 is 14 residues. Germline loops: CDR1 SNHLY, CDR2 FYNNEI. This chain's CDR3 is CASRLSVSGNTIYF. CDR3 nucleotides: TGTGCCAGCAGGCTTTCGGTATCTGGAAACACCATATATTTT.

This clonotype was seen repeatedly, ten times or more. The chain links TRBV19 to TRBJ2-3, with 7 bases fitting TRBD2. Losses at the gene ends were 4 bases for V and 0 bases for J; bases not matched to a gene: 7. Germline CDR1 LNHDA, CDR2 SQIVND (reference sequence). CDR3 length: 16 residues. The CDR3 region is CASSTRLAPSTDTQYF. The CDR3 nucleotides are TGTGCCAGTAGTACCAGACTAGCACCTAGCACAGATACGCAGTATTTT. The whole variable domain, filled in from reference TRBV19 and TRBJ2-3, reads DGGITQSPKYLFRKEGQNVTLSCEQNLNHDAMYWYRQDPGQGLRLIYYSQIVNDFQKGDIAEGYSVSREKKESFPLTVTSAQKNPTAFYLCASSTRLAPSTDTQYFGPGTRLTVL.